The subject of this entry is one T cell receptor beta chain. As yet, its antigen is unknown. Sequenced by immunoSEQ multiplex PCR; TCRdb stores in-frame clones only, minus some. The table has 90,000 or so clones, roughly 96% seen once. The sample is drawn from a study of cytomegalovirus exposure and HLA in healthy donors. Findings and limits, study-wide: Most TCR sequences showed up rarely, but some public TCRs showed up in many donors. Cytomegalovirus-associated TCR beta chains were listed, numbering more than 150. CMV antigen specificity of a few CMV-associated chains was confirmed in vitro.

The material sequenced was PBMCs. The TCR originated in a young man in good health and CMV-seronegative.

The CDR3 is CASISEYSGRVGYTF. The CDR3 coding sequence is TGTGCCAGCATCTCGGAATACTCAGGCAGGGTTGGCTACACCTTC. The chain links TRBV2 to TRBJ1-2; D is perhaps TRBD1 (5 bases). The CDR3 has 15 residues. V dropped 7 bases and J dropped 7 bases, with 22 bases sitting between them. Germline lookup yields CDR1 SNHLY and CDR2 FYNNEI.